These T cell receptor beta chains were read from a single sample in a study of blood T cells in healthy people across ages. MiXCR, run by TCRdb on the 5' RACE reads, gives a single entry per CDR3 protein. The table records approximately 780,000 distinct CDR3 sequences, about 26% of them present only once. The data also belong to a second study, concerning T cells of mothers and their children.

Sequencing was done on a sample of blood. These receptors were obtained from a boy aged 5-17 years in good health. Both conserved end residues are part of each CDR3. The D gene is left open where the match is weak. Clone size is shown for a subset of rows, as once, few, many or a class of expanded clone.

d_gene	abundance	v_gene	j_gene	CDR3nt	CDR3aa
-	-	TRBV30	TRBJ1-6	TGTGCCTGGAGTGTAGTAGGGTGGAATAATTCACCCCTCCACTTT	CAWSVVGWNNSPLHF
-	many	TRBV9	TRBJ2-5	TGTGCCAGCAGCGTAGACCCTCAAGAGACCCAGTACTTC	CASSVDPQETQYF
TRBD1	-	TRBV9	TRBJ2-7	TGTGCCAGCAGCGTGGGCAGGGGGCCTTTCTCCTACGAGCAGTACTTC	CASSVGRGPFSYEQYF
-	few	TRBV27	TRBJ2-5	TGTGCCAGCAGTTTCGGCTCTATGGCGGAGACCCAGTACTTC	CASSFGSMAETQYF
TRBD2	-	TRBV28	TRBJ2-3	TGTGCCAGCAGTTTTCCGGGACTAGCGGTGAGGCAGTATTTT	CASSFPGLAVRQYF
-	few	TRBV4-2	TRBJ1-4	TGTGCCAGCAGCCAAGATTCATCGGGATTAACAGAGGGGCTGTTTTTT	CASSQDSSGLTEGLFF
-	-	TRBV12-3/TRBV12-4	TRBJ2-6	TGTGCCAGCGGGCTTCTAGGGGGATCTGGGGCCAACGTCCTGACTTTC	CASGLLGGSGANVLTF
TRBD2	-	TRBV20-1	TRBJ2-3	TGCAGTGCTAGACCGCGCGGGGGGGCGACAGATACGCAGTATTTT	CSARPRGGATDTQYF
-	-	TRBV12-3/TRBV12-4	TRBJ2-5	TGTGCCAGCAGCGGCTTTGGACATCTTAAAGAGACCCAGTACTTC	CASSGFGHLKETQYF
-	few	TRBV4-1	TRBJ1-2	TGCGCCAGCAGCCAAGTTCACGGTTACTATGGCTACACCTTC	CASSQVHGYYGYTF
TRBD1	few	TRBV11-2	TRBJ2-1	TGTGCCAGCAGCTTAGGAGGCAGGGGGCCGTGGAGCTCCTACAATGAGCAGTTCTTC	CASSLGGRGPWSSYNEQFF
-	few	TRBV5-1	TRBJ2-5	TGCGCCAGCAGCTTGGCAGAGGATGGTAGGGAGACCCAGTACTTC	CASSLAEDGRETQYF
TRBD2	few	TRBV20-1	TRBJ2-5	TGCAGTGCTGGGACTAGCCCAGGGGCCCAGTACTTC	CSAGTSPGAQYF
TRBD1	-	TRBV10-3	TRBJ1-2	TGTGCCATCAGTGATTTGGGACAGGACTTAGCTAACTATGGCTACACCTTC	CAISDLGQDLANYGYTF
-	-	TRBV14	TRBJ1-2	TGTGCCAGCTCAACGGGCCTTTCCTATGGCTGCACCTTC	CASSTGLSYGCTF
-	-	TRBV5-1	TRBJ2-1	TGCGCCAGCACACAGGGAGGAGGCAATGAGCAGTTCTTC	CASTQGGGNEQFF
-	few	TRBV7-9	TRBJ1-1	TGTGCCAGCAGCTCCCGAGCAGGGACAAACACTGAAGCTTTCTTT	CASSSRAGTNTEAFF
-	few	TRBV30	TRBJ2-4	TGTGCCTGGAGCCCCCCCGGGGCAGGGTCAAACATTCAGTACTTC	CAWSPPGAGSNIQYF
-	-	TRBV5-1	TRBJ1-1	TGCGCCAGCAGCTTGGCCTCTGGACCTGAAGCTTTCTTT	CASSLASGPEAFF
-	few	TRBV28	TRBJ2-5	TGTGCCAGCAGCCCCAGGGGGAGGCAAGAGACCCAGTACTTC	CASSPRGRQETQYF
-	-	TRBV28	TRBJ2-5	TGTGCCAACGCCCTCGGCAGGTTCGAAGAGACCCAGTACTTC	CANALGRFEETQYF
-	few	TRBV5-6	TRBJ1-4	TGTGCCAGCAGCTTGTGGTTCCGGCGGCGAACTAATGAAAAACTGTTTTTT	CASSLWFRRRTNEKLFF
TRBD1	-	TRBV7-3	TRBJ2-7	TGTGCCAGCAGCTTAAACGGACAGGACCTGGACACTGTGTACTTC	CASSLNGQDLDTVYF
-	once	TRBV14	TRBJ2-5	TGTGCCAGCAGCAGCGGCGAATGGTACCAAGAGACCCAGTACTTC	CASSSGEWYQETQYF
-	-	TRBV29-1	TRBJ2-5	TGCAGCGTTGGTGGACCCGATCAAGAGACCCAGTACTTC	CSVGGPDQETQYF
-	-	TRBV11-2	TRBJ2-7	TGTGCCAGCAGCTTAGCCCGGGGGCAGTACTTC	CASSLARGQYF
-	-	TRBV30	TRBJ1-2	TGTGCCTGGAGTTTTGGTGGGGGAAGGGGCTACACCTTC	CAWSFGGGRGYTF
-	-	TRBV7-6	TRBJ2-5	TGTGCCAGCAGCTGGGTCCCGGGAAGGGAGACCCAGTACTTC	CASSWVPGRETQYF
-	-	TRBV9	TRBJ2-7	TGTGCCAGCAGCCCAGACTCCCACTCCTACGAGCAGTACTTC	CASSPDSHSYEQYF
-	-	TRBV7-9	TRBJ1-2	TGTGCCAGCACTCTGGGGGGGAATGGCTACACCTTC	CASTLGGNGYTF
-	-	TRBV4-1	TRBJ2-7	TGCGCCAGCAGCCAAGATCCCTACGGGGTTAAAGACTACGAGCAGTACTTC	CASSQDPYGVKDYEQYF
TRBD2	many	TRBV20-1	TRBJ2-5	TGCAGCCCGGAGGGACTAGCGGGGGAGACCCAGTACTTC	CSPEGLAGETQYF
-	few	TRBV12-3/TRBV12-4	TRBJ1-4	TGTGCCAGCAGTCCCGGGACGGCCCTTAATGAAAAACTGTTTTTT	CASSPGTALNEKLFF
TRBD1	-	TRBV10-2	TRBJ1-1	TGCGCCAGCAGAACGGGACAGGGGATGTGGAACACTGAAGCTTTCTTT	CASRTGQGMWNTEAFF
-	once	TRBV20-1	TRBJ2-7	TGCAGTGCTAGAGATGGGCGGGGTGCAGACTACGAGCAGTACTTC	CSARDGRGADYEQYF
TRBD2	few	TRBV4-1	TRBJ2-5	TGCGCCAGCAGCCAAGACCTACTAGCGGGGGGGGAAGAGACCCAGTACTTC	CASSQDLLAGGEETQYF
TRBD2	-	TRBV20-1	TRBJ2-1	TGCAGTGCTCCGACCGGGACTAGCGATTACAATGAGCAGTTCTTC	CSAPTGTSDYNEQFF
TRBD2	-	TRBV27	TRBJ2-3	TGTGCCAGCAGTTCCCGAAGCGGGAGGCAGGCCTTCACAGATACGCAGTATTTT	CASSSRSGRQAFTDTQYF
TRBD1	-	TRBV12-3/TRBV12-4	TRBJ2-3	TGTGCCAGCAGTTTCGACAGGGTTACGCAGTATTTT	CASSFDRVTQYF
TRBD2	-	TRBV5-1	TRBJ2-1	TGCGCCAGCAGCTTGGCCGTCGGGGGGGCCATTACAGTCAATGAGCAATTCTTC	CASSLAVGGAITVNEQFF
TRBD1	many	TRBV13	TRBJ1-4	TGTGCCAGCAGCTCACGGACAGGGTCGAATGAAAAACTGTTTTTT	CASSSRTGSNEKLFF
TRBD1	few	TRBV12-3/TRBV12-4	TRBJ2-2	TGTGCCAGCAGCACACAGACAGGGGGCGTGAGTGTCGCCGGGGAGCTGTTTTTT	CASSTQTGGVSVAGELFF
-	-	TRBV25-1	TRBJ1-3	TGTGCCAGCGTAAAACAGAGTTTCTCTGGAAACACCATATATTTT	CASVKQSFSGNTIYF
-	-	TRBV12-3/TRBV12-4	TRBJ1-2	TGTGCCAGCAGTTTGGGGGCAGCCCTCTACACCTTC	CASSLGAALYTF
-	-	TRBV11-2	TRBJ2-7	TGTGCCAGCAGCGTCCCACTAGCTCGCGAGCAGTACTTC	CASSVPLAREQYF
TRBD2	few	TRBV29-1	TRBJ2-5	TGCAGCGTTGGGTCTAGCGGGGGCTTTGGGGAGACCCAGTACTTC	CSVGSSGGFGETQYF
TRBD1	-	TRBV5-4	TRBJ2-2	TGTGCCAGCAGTTTTGGACAGGGGGAACTCGGCGGGGAGCTGTTTTTT	CASSFGQGELGGELFF
-	-	TRBV3-1	TRBJ2-7	TGTGCCAGCAGCCAAGGCCGGTCGTGGGAGCAGTACTTC	CASSQGRSWEQYF
-	-	TRBV5-1	TRBJ2-7	TGCGCCAGCAGCTTGGACCCTTCAGGCTACGAGCAGTACTTC	CASSLDPSGYEQYF
-	few	TRBV20-1	TRBJ1-4	TGCAGTGCTAGAGCCCCTCGGGCAGAGGGAGAAAAACTGTTTTTT	CSARAPRAEGEKLFF
-	-	TRBV7-2	TRBJ1-5	TGTGCCAGCAGCCCACTCGAAGGTATTATTAGCAATCAGCCCCAGCATTTT	CASSPLEGIISNQPQHF
TRBD1	-	TRBV11-2	TRBJ2-2	TGTGCCAGCAGCCCAACTGGACAGGGGGCGCGGGTCACCGGGGAGCTGTTTTTT	CASSPTGQGARVTGELFF
-	-	TRBV4-1	TRBJ2-3	TGCGCCAGCAGCCAAGAACAACCCCGGGGAATTAGCACAGATACGCAGTATTTT	CASSQEQPRGISTDTQYF
TRBD2	few	TRBV18	TRBJ2-5	TGTGCCAGCTCACCACAAGCGGGAGGGGAGACCCAGTACTTC	CASSPQAGGETQYF